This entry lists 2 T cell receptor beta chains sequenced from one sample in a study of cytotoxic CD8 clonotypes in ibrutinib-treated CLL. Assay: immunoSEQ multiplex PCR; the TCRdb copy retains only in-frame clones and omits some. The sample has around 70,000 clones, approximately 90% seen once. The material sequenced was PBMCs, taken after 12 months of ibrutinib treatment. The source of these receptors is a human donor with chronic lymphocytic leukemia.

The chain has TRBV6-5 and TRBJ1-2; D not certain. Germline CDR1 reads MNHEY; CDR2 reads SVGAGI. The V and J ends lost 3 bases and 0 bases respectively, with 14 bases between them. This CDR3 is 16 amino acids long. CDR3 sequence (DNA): TGTGCCAGCAGTTATAGGCCCTCCTCAGCTAACTATGGCTACACCTTC. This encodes CASSYRPSSANYGYTF.

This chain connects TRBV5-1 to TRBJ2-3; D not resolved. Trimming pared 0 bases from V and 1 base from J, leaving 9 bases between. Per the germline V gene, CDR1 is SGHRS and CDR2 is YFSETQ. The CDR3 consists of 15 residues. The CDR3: CASSLVVPGTDTQYF. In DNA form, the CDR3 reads TGCGCCAGCAGCTTGGTGGTTCCGGGCACAGATACGCAGTATTTT.